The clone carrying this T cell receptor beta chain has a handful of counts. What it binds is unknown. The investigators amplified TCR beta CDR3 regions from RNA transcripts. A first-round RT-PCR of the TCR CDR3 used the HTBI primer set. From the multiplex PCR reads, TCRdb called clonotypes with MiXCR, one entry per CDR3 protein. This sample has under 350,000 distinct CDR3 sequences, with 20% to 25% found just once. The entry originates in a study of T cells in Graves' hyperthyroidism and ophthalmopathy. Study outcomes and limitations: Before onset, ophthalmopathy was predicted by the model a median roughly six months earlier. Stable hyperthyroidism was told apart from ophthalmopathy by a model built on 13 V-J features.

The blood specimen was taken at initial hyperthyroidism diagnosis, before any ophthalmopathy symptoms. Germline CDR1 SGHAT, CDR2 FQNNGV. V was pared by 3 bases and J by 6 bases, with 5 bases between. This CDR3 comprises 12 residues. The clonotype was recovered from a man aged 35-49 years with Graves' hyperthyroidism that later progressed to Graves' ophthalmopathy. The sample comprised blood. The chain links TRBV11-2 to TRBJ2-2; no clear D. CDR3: CASSFLAGELFF. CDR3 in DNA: TGTGCCAGCAGCTTCCTGGCCGGGGAGCTGTTTTTT. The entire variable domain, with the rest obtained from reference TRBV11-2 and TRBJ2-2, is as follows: EAGVAQSPRYKIIEKRQSVAFWCNPISGHATLYWYQQILGQGPKLLIQFQNNGVVDDSQLPKDRFSAERLKGVDSTLKIQPAKLEDSAVYLCASSFLAGELFFGEGSRLTVL.